The clone carrying this T cell receptor (beta chain) was recorded a few times. Its antigen is as yet unknown. These data come from a study of long-term antiretroviral therapy in people with HIV. Background on the study: Some samples came about a decade before the 2015 immediate-ART recommendation, and these were the earliest. Study conclusions and caveats: HIV repertoire CDR3 lengths ranged less widely than those of controls. With ART, diversity went up but was still lower than in transplant donor controls.

The CDR3 consists of 19 residues. Germline V gene sequence: CDR1 MNHEY, CDR2 SMNVEV (reference sequence). Deletions cut 6 bases from V and 2 bases from J, with 29 bases between. Investigators performed immunoSEQ version v3.0 at survey level. Assay: immunoSEQ multiplex PCR; the TCRdb copy retains only in-frame clones and omits some. The data contain 20,000 to 25,000 clones, about 72% of them seen just once; the ten biggest clones take up 10% to 15%. Participants who had HIV were, without exception, treated in the United States. The TCR was taken from a woman aged 40 to 50 with HIV. The sequencing here drew on unsorted PBMCs, taken less than 1.8 years before starting antiretroviral therapy. This chain uses TRBV27 with TRBJ2-7, with D possibly TRBD2 on 7 matching bases. The CDR3 spells CASSPLAEGGPKGAYEQYF. CDR3 coding DNA: TGTGCCAGCAGCCCTCTAGCGGAGGGAGGGCCGAAGGGGGCCTACGAGCAGTACTTC.